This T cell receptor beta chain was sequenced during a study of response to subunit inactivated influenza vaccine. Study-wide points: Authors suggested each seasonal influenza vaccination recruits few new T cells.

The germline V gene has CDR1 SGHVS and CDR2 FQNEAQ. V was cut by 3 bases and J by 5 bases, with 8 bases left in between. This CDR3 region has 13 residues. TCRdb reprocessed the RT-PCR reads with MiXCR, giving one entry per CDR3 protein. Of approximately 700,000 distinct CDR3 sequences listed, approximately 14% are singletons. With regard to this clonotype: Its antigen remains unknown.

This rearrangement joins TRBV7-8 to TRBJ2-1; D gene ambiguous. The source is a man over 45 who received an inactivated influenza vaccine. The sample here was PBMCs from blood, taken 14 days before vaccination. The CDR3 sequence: CASSLEIDNEQFF. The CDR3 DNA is TGTGCCAGCAGCTTGGAGATCGACAATGAGCAGTTCTTC.